The TCR beta chain described here comes from a study of blood T cells in healthy people across ages (dated by TCRdb to 2015 to 2017). Regarding the complete study: In model experiments, roughly one uniquely barcoded TCR beta cDNA molecule per two T cells was captured by template switching. The study measured age-related changes in TCR beta repertoire diversity using deep sequencing normalized with unique cDNA molecular identifiers. Donors were grouped into four age groups: young (average roughly 15 years), middle-aged (39), aged (62) and long-lived (approximately 81). Using the same blood draw, the study looked at two additional independent replicas of 1 million unique cDNA reads for two donors, one aged 18 to 29 and the other aged 80 or older. To avoid experimental bias, donors of different ages were spread randomly across the sequencing lanes. The study at large found these results: The percentage of naive T cells measured by flow cytometry correlated strongly with observed TCR beta diversity. The CMV infection status of donors was not known, potentially confounding age-related changes in expanded clonotypes. Since profiling was done on bulk unsorted PBMCs, naive and antigen-experienced compartments could not be conclusively compared. Compared with the aged group, the long-lived group had more naive CD4+ T cells, fewer expanded clones and increased TCR diversity, suggesting age selection. As age increased, observed TCR beta diversity per million T cells dropped in a roughly linear way, and a significant reduction was already evident by age about 40. Estimates of total diversity from one million sequenced T cells were regarded as lower bounds and underestimates.

CDR1 MGHDK and CDR2 SYGVNS are derived from the germline V gene. Relative to germline, V is missing 4 bases and J is missing 6 bases, with 18 bases of the junction outside any gene match. The CDR3 runs 18 amino acids, cysteine and phenylalanine included. The CDR3 DNA has 54 bases and is translated from base 1. Donors were roughly 40 systemically healthy Caucasian individuals from Russia aged roughly 6 to 95 years. Roughly 9.5 milliliters of peripheral blood were drawn from each donor into EDTA-treated Vacutainer tubes. Ficoll-Paque density-gradient centrifugation was used to isolate PBMCs, with at least 6 million per sample. Total RNA, at least 5 micrograms per sample, was extracted from PBMCs with Trizol reagent. The percentages of naive CD45RAhigh/CD27high T cells were determined by flow cytometry on a PBMC aliquot from every donor. Library method: 5' RACE. Sequencer: Illumina HiSeq 2500. A second PCR of about 6 to 12 cycles was run with a J-beta primer mix and a sample-barcoded 5' primer. Each TCR beta cDNA molecule received a unique molecular identifier from a template-switch 5' adaptor carrying 12 random nucleotides. Each sample yielded at least 3 million CDR3-containing paired-end reads. First-strand cDNA was synthesized from all RNA with the Mint cDNA synthesis kit, primed by a TRBC-specific oligonucleotide. After uracil-DNA glycosylase treatment, a first 18-cycle PCR used universal primers M1SS and BC2_uni_R on all cDNA. In the original analysis: Normalization of each sample was performed by random selection of 1 million high-quality reads, each carrying a distinct molecular identifier. Reads sharing molecular identifiers were discarded rather than binned into consensus sequences. CDR3 identification, clonotype clustering and error correction used MiTCR with a Q25 quality threshold and the strictest error-elimination algorithm. A nonparametric unseen species model using Euler transformation provided a lower-bound estimate of total TCR beta diversity. TCRdb reworked the public reads: Q25 trimming with fastp, MiXCR clone assembly, productive beta chains retained. Every entry covers one CDR3 protein and lists the most common genes and DNA from its rows. TCRdb, not the authors, supplied the V and J calls. The sample yields 850,000 to 1,000,000 distinct CDR3 sequences; just over 50% were counted once. The top ten clonotypes cover around 21% of the sample.

This clonotype occurred a few times. Which antigen it targets is not known. No clone much larger than this one lies a single base away; base qualities are absent. The sequence links TRBV25-1 to TRBJ1-2; 9 bases in the junction line up with TRBD1. The sequencing input was blood. This sequence originates from a woman aged 60-75 years in good health. The DNA sequence follows: TGTGCCAGCAGTGGGTTACCCCAGGGGACCGACAGGGGGGATGGCTACACCTTC. Translated, it reads CASSGLPQGTDRGDGYTF.